What follows describes a single TCR beta chain. What it recognizes is unknown. This sample is part of a study of T-cell reconstitution after alpha-beta-depleted transplantation in children. The library targeted TCRbeta and was prepared with unique molecular identifiers. MiXCR was run by TCRdb on the PCR reads, yielding one entry per CDR3 protein. The table lists about 580,000 distinct CDR3 sequences, roughly 23% of them singletons. Study-level findings and limits: Recipient T cells and thymic progenitors that survived were the source of the high TCRbeta diversity seen at day 60 in some patients. There were reportedly several hundred expanded graft clones from which alpha-beta T cells came about two months after transplant. Hyperexpanded clones declined; after one year, newly produced T cells mostly supplied diversity.

The CDR3 totals 18 residues. J lost 3 bases, V lost 4 bases, and 14 bases had no gene match. CDR1 is SGHRS and CDR2 is YFSETQ in the germline V gene. The sample was PBMCs, mostly from graft donor cells, taken 360 days after TCRalphabeta/CD19-depleted stem cell transplant. This chain links TRBV5-1 with TRBJ2-3, with 10 bases that match TRBD2. The receptor was isolated from a boy younger than two who had a stem cell transplant for acute myeloid leukemia, so the T cells may come from the graft donor. The CDR3 region has the DNA TGCGCCAGCAGCAAACCTCAAGCTAGCGGGGGTAATACAGATACGCAGTATTTT. Residues: CASSKPQASGGNTDTQYF.